These 14 T cell receptor beta chains were all obtained from the same sample, sequenced in a study of regulatory T cells in long-lasting Graves disease. Described time point: newly diagnosed GD, antithyroid drugs for less than 3 months. From PBMCs, RNA was extracted and then used to make the TCR library. Arm-PCR of CDR3 regions with iRepertoire HTBI primers generated TCR beta libraries. From the multiplex PCR reads, TCRdb called clonotypes with MiXCR, one entry per CDR3 protein. Counted here are 240,000 or so distinct CDR3 sequences, around 20% occurring once; the ten biggest clones make up approximately 15%. The source was peripheral blood mononuclear cells (PBMCs), collected at new diagnosis, from a patient treated with antithyroid drugs. Receptor source: a female donor with Graves disease.

The chain carries TRBV14 and TRBJ1-2; no definite D call. V was shortened by 4 bases and J by 5 bases, with 17 bases between the two germline ends. The CDR3 is made up of 15 amino acids. The germline V gene has CDR1 SGHDN and CDR2 FVKESK. The CDR3 DNA follows: TGTGCCAGCAGCCCTAGCTCAAAGCTCTTTTATGGCTACACCTTC. It translates to CASSPSSKLFYGYTF.

The sample holds many counts of this clonotype. The rearrangement joins TRBV5-1 to TRBJ2-5; D might be TRBD2 (6 bases). V was trimmed by 0 bases and J by 0 bases, leaving 12 bases between them. The CDR3 consists of 16 residues. Germline V gene lookup returns CDR1 SGHRS and CDR2 YFSETQ. The CDR3 DNA reads TGCGCCAGCAGCTTGGGGCCAGGACTAAACCAAGAGACCCAGTACTTC. Translating it yields CASSLGPGLNQETQYF.

The chain links TRBV6-1 to TRBJ1-6, with a tentative D call TRBD1 (5 bases). In germline, CDR1 is MNHNS, CDR2 SASEGT. The CDR3 consists of 12 residues. V dropped 8 bases and J dropped 7 bases, with 9 bases sitting between them. CDR3 sequence reads: CASGAGNSPLHF. CDR3 bases: TGTGCCAGCGGGGCAGGAAATTCACCCCTCCACTTT.

The chain employs TRBV10-3 and TRBJ1-5, with TRBD1 matching over 8 bases. Per germline, CDR1 ENHRY and CDR2 SYGVKD. The junction had 5 bases not matched to a gene; V was cut back by 0 bases and J by 4 bases. The length of the CDR3 is 16 residues. CDR3 residues: CAISESKQGENQPQHF. CDR3 nucleotide sequence: TGTGCCATCAGTGAGTCGAAACAGGGGGAGAATCAGCCCCAGCATTTT.

This clonotype has a count of ten or more. This rearrangement joins TRBV4-3 to TRBJ1-4; D unresolved. Trimming took off 1 base at V and 6 bases at J, with 12 bases between the two ends. The CDR3 spans 15 residues. Germline V lookup: CDR1 LGHNA, CDR2 YSLEER. CDR3 in DNA: TGCGCCAGCAGCCAAGGTCACGGCTGGGATGAAAAACTGTTTTTT. Amino acid sequence: CASSQGHGWDEKLFF.

CDR3 nucleotides: TGTGCCAGCAGGCCCGGGGGGGCCGGCGGGGAGCTGTTTTTT. Translated: CASRPGGAGGELFF. V gene TRBV6-1 combines with J gene TRBJ2-2; 8 bases align to TRBD2. Germline V lookup: CDR1 MNHNS, CDR2 SASEGT. CDR3 length: 14 amino acids. Losses at the gene ends were 6 bases for V and 7 bases for J; bases not matched to a gene: 7.

The chain couples TRBV5-4 to TRBJ1-2, with TRBD1 matching over 7 bases. Germline loops: CDR1 SGHNT, CDR2 YYREEE (reference sequence). V trimming: 5 bases; J trimming: 3 bases; junction bases outside the gene matches: 13. The CDR3 totals 16 residues. The CDR3 here is CASRSGTAQYDYGYTF. In DNA, the CDR3 is TGTGCCAGCAGATCCGGGACAGCCCAATATGACTATGGCTACACCTTC.

This clonotype was counted ten times or more. The chain has TRBV7-2 and TRBJ2-2; a possible D gene is TRBD2 (5 bases). Germline CDR1 reads SGHTA; CDR2 reads FQGNSA. V lost 4 bases and J 3 bases, leaving 12 bases between the germline ends. The length of the CDR3 is 15 residues. This chain's CDR3 is CASSSRGVDTGELFF. CDR3 DNA sequence: TGTGCCAGCAGCTCACGGGGTGTCGACACCGGGGAGCTGTTTTTT.

This clonotype is a singleton in its sample. The chain recombines TRBV5-1 with TRBJ1-2; unclear D gene. This CDR3 spans 13 amino acids. The V gene's germline CDR1 is SGHRS and CDR2 YFSETQ. The V end lost 3 bases, the J end lost 2 bases, and 8 bases lay between the germline ends. In nucleotides, the CDR3 is TGCGCCAGCAGCTATGACAAGAACTATGGCTACACCTTC. It is translated as CASSYDKNYGYTF.

This clonotype was counted at least ten times. V and J are TRBV4-2 and TRBJ2-7, with 8 bases lining up with TRBD2. This CDR3 has 18 residues. CDR1 is LGHNA, CDR2 YNFKEQ, per germline. The V gene end was trimmed by 1 base and the J gene end by 3 bases; junction bases not matched to a gene: 14. The CDR3 region has the DNA TGTGCCAGCAGCCAAGGGCTTGTTTCCGGGACTAGTGGCTACGAGCAGTACTTC. Residues: CASSQGLVSGTSGYEQYF.

This clonotype was picked up a small number of times. The chain links TRBV6-2 or TRBV6-3 to TRBJ2-1; 10 bases line up with TRBD2. The germline V gene has CDR1 MNHEY and CDR2 SVGEGT. The CDR3 has 16 residues. Trimming at V came to 6 bases and at J to 0 bases, leaving 5 bases not matched to a gene. CDR3 in DNA: TGTGCCAGCAGCCGAGGACTAGCGGCCTCCTACAATGAGCAGTTCTTC. It yields the protein CASSRGLAASYNEQFF.

Ten or more counts support this clonotype. The rearrangement uses TRBV27 and TRBJ1-6; no definite D call. From germline, CDR1 is MNHEY and CDR2 SMNVEV (reference sequence). Trimming pared 1 base from V and 6 bases from J, leaving 10 bases between. This CDR3 region has 15 residues. CDR3 DNA sequence: TGTGCCAGCAGTTTATTGACCGGGGTTAATTCACCCCTCCACTTT. Translating it yields CASSLLTGVNSPLHF.

This clonotype was observed at least ten times. The V gene is TRBV2, the J gene TRBJ1-4; D unclear. Germline V lookup: CDR1 SNHLY, CDR2 FYNNEI. Trimming removed 7 bases at V and 0 bases at J, with 15 bases between. The CDR3 runs 16 residues. In DNA, the CDR3 is TGTGCCAGCATGAACCCCGGCCAGGCAACTAATGAAAAACTGTTTTTT. Translated: CASMNPGQATNEKLFF.

In DNA, the CDR3 is TGTGCCAGCAGCGTAGGGGGGGGCGCCGGCGGGGAGCTGTTTTTT. Translating gives CASSVGGGAGGELFF. The chain carries TRBV9 and TRBJ2-2, with D possibly being TRBD2 (7 bases). Trimming left V 0 bases short and J 7 bases short, with 13 bases between. This CDR3 has 15 residues. Germline V gives CDR1 SGDLS, CDR2 YYNGEE. The variable domain in full, completed from reference TRBV9 and TRBJ2-2, reads DSGVTQTPKHLITATGQRVTLRCSPRSGDLSVYWYQQSLDQGLQFLIQYYNGEERAKGNILERFSAQQFPDLHSELNLSSLELGDSALYFCASSVGGGAGGELFFGEGSRLTVL.